Listed here is a single T cell receptor beta chain. Its antigen remains unknown. This sample was taken from a study of blood T cells in healthy people across ages. The study's findings and limits: Strong correlation linked observed beta diversity and percent naive T cells.

Sample-barcoded 5' priming and a J-beta primer mix drove a second PCR of about 7 to 11 cycles. The study obtained at least 3 million CDR3-containing paired-end reads from every sample. TCRdb reprocessed the 5' RACE reads via MiXCR and lists one record per CDR3 protein. Of roughly 720,000 distinct CDR3 sequences listed, about 55% are singletons. Healthy Caucasian individuals from Russia aged about 6 to 90 were enrolled as donors. Isolation yielded PBMCs, at least 7 million per sample, in every case. Trimming at V came to 1 base and at J to 14 bases, leaving 9 bases not matched to a gene. The CDR3 has 13 amino acids. Germline V gene sequence: CDR1 MGHRA, CDR2 YSYEKL.

This TCR was recovered from a man older than 75 in good health. This rearrangement joins TRBV4-1 to TRBJ2-3, with 7 bases aligning to TRBD1. The specimen was blood. The CDR3 loop reads CASSQAQSEGAYF. DNA for the CDR3: TGCGCCAGCAGCCAAGCCCAGTCAGAGGGGGCGTATTTT.